This TCR beta chain was sequenced for a study of identifying expanded T cells in peripheral blood. This CDR3 is built from 13 residues. Per the germline V gene, CDR1 is LNHDA and CDR2 is SQIVND (reference sequence). V was pared by 5 bases and J by 3 bases, with 10 bases between. In regard to this clone: Its target is not known.

Sequencing used immunoSEQ multiplex PCR; TCRdb keeps in-frame clones, though not all of them. The repertoire holds 100,000 or so clones, with around 89% as singletons. Study findings and constraints: Across healthy donors, higher total template counts meant significantly greater approximately two-week count variance.

The sequenced sample consisted of blood. The receptor comes from a person between 18 and 69 years old in good health. V and J are TRBV19 and TRBJ1-1; the D gene is possibly TRBD1 (6 bases). The CDR3 nucleotides read TGTGCCAGTAGTCGGGGGGCGGACACTGAAGCTTTCTTT. This gives the protein CASSRGADTEAFF.